This T cell receptor (beta chain) stems from a study of T cell responses to AZD1222 COVID-19 vaccine. The overall study: Samples with a second dose at about 4 or about 12 weeks were pooled together.

General study findings and limits: Rises in breadth and depth of Spike-specific TCRs came after two AZD1222 doses.

The V end lost 1 base, the J end lost 0 bases, and 14 bases lay between the germline ends. Germline V gene sequence: CDR1 SGHRS, CDR2 YFSETQ. The CDR3 length is 18 residues. This clone was counted a single time. The antigen remains unidentified. Assay used: immunoSEQ multiplex PCR; TCRdb lists only in-frame clones, some missing. The sample consists of under 300,000 clones, approximately 93% of them appearing once. Sample: peripheral blood, taken on day 0 of AZD1222 vaccination. The origin of this receptor is an adult in good health. The V gene is TRBV5-1, the J gene TRBJ1-6; D perhaps matches TRBD1 (6 bases). The chain's CDR3 is CASSLIGQRSSYNSPLHF. The DNA of the CDR3 is TGCGCCAGCAGCTTGATAGGACAGCGGAGCTCCTATAATTCACCCCTCCACTTT. The full variable domain, with the rest looked up from reference TRBV5-1 and TRBJ1-6, is KAGVTQTPRYLIKTRGQQVTLSCSPISGHRSVSWYQQTPGQGLQFLFEYFSETQRNKGNFPGRFSGRQFSNSRSEMNVSTLELGDSALYLCASSLIGQRSSYNSPLHFGNGTRLTVT.